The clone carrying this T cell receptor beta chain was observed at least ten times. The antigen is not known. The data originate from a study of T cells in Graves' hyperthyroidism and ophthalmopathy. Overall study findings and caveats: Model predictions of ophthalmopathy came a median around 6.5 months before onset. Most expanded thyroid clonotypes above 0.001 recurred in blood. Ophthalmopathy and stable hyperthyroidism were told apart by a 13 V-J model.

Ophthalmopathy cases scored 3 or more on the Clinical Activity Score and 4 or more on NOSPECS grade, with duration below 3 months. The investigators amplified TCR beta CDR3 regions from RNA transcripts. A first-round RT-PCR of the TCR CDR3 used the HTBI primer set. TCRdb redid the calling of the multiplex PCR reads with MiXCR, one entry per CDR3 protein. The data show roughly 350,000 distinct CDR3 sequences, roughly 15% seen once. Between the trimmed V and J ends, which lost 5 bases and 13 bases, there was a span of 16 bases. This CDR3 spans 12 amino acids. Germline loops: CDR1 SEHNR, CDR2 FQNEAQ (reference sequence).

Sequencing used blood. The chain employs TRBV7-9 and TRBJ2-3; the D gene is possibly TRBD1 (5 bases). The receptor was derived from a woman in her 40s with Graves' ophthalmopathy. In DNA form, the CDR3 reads TGTGCCAGCAGCGGCCTGGGGCGCCGCAAGTATTTT. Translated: CASSGLGRRKYF.